A single sample gave rise to the 30 T cell receptor beta chains below, sequenced in a study of cytomegalovirus exposure and HLA in healthy donors. PCR used 60 Vbeta primers and 13 Jbeta primers. Repertoires were generated with immunoSEQ multiplex PCR, while TCRdb's copy carries only in-frame clones and drops some. The table shows some 70,000 clones, with roughly 80% occurring only once. Sequencing was performed on PBMCs. The receptors were gathered from a woman aged 45-59 years in good health and CMV-seronegative.

V and J are TRBV7-9 and TRBJ1-1; D unresolved. The CDR3 covers 13 residues. V was shortened by 6 bases and J by 1 base, with 9 bases between the two germline ends. The germline V gene has CDR1 SEHNR and CDR2 FQNEAQ (reference sequence). CDR3 coding DNA: TGTGCCAGCAGAATCGCCGGGAACACTGAAGCTTTCTTT. Amino acid sequence: CASRIAGNTEAFF.

CDR3 DNA: TGTGCCAGCAGTCTCTGGACAGGGGGTCCCTACGAGCAGTACTTC. Protein: CASSLWTGGPYEQYF. The V and J genes are TRBV6-5 and TRBJ2-7; 10 nucleotides agree with TRBD1. CDR3 length: 15 amino acids. After removal of 5 bases from V and 2 bases from J, the junction contained 6 bases not matched to a gene. Germline V lookup: CDR1 MNHEY, CDR2 SVGAGI.

The chain has TRBV6-1 and TRBJ1-6; TRBD1 might be the D (6 bases). The CDR3 length is 16 residues. Trimming cost V 0 bases and J 6 bases, with 12 bases left between them. CDR1 is MNHNS and CDR2 is SASEGT in the germline V gene. The CDR3 coding sequence is TGTGCCAGCAGTGAAGCGCGGTCCAGGGGTAATTCACCCCTCCACTTT. It codes for CASSEARSRGNSPLHF.

The chain is built from TRBV2 and TRBJ2-7, with a tentative D call TRBD2 (6 bases). Germline assignment: CDR1 SNHLY and CDR2 FYNNEI. CDR3 size: 12 residues. The V and J ends lost 10 bases and 5 bases respectively, with 15 bases between them. The CDR3 loop reads CANRRGFDEQYV. Here the CDR3 DNA reads TGTGCCAACCGGAGGGGCTTCGACGAGCAGTACGTC.

This chain uses TRBV5-4 with TRBJ2-5; 9 bases align to TRBD1. The CDR3 is 15 amino acids. Trimming took 0 bases from V and 5 from J; bases not matched to a gene: 5. CDR1 is SGHNT, CDR2 YYREEE, per germline (reference sequence). CDR3 loop: CASSLEQGALETQYF. The CDR3 coding sequence is TGTGCCAGCAGCTTGGAACAGGGGGCATTGGAGACCCAGTACTTC.

The rearrangement joins TRBV4-1 to TRBJ2-4; 8 nucleotides agree with TRBD1. CDR3 length equals 14 residues. CDR1 is MGHRA, CDR2 YSYEKL, per germline. The trim removed 4 bases at V and 6 bases at J, leaving 5 bases unmatched. The CDR3 loop reads CASSPGQGANIQYF. CDR3 nucleotide sequence: TGCGCCAGCAGCCCCGGACAGGGAGCAAACATTCAGTACTTC.

This rearrangement joins TRBV2 to TRBJ2-2, with D maybe TRBD1 (6 bases). There are 13 residues in the CDR3. Looked up from germline, CDR1 is SNHLY and CDR2 is FYNNEI. V was cut by 4 bases and J by 8 bases, with 11 bases left in between. CDR3 in DNA: TGTGCCAGCAGTGGGTCAGGGGCTGGGGAGCTGTTTTTT. Protein product: CASSGSGAGELFF.

The chain joins TRBV6-6 to TRBJ2-3; maybe TRBD1 (5 bases). V was pared by 6 bases and J by 5 bases, with 9 bases between. CDR1 and CDR2 from the germline V gene are MNHNY and SVGAGI (reference sequence). The CDR3 has 12 amino acids. CDR3 nucleotides: TGTGCCAGCAGCCAAACAGGAGATACGCAGTATTTT. Translation gives CASSQTGDTQYF.

The chain carries TRBV6-5 and TRBJ1-1, with D tentatively TRBD1 (5 bases). This CDR3 region has 11 residues. Trimming removed 6 bases from V and 8 bases from J, with 10 bases in between. From germline, CDR1 is MNHEY and CDR2 SVGAGI. In DNA form, the CDR3 reads TGTGCCAGCAGCCCCGGGGGAGAAGCTTTCTTT. Translating it yields CASSPGGEAFF.

The rearrangement links TRBV10-3 to TRBJ2-7; no reliable D call. V was pared by 6 bases and J by 6 bases, with 12 bases between. Germline CDR1 reads ENHRY; CDR2 reads SYGVKD. CDR3 size: 12 residues. The CDR3: CAISLDHIEQYF. Here the CDR3 DNA reads TGTGCCATCAGCCTAGATCATATCGAGCAGTACTTC.

J is TRBJ1-2 and V is TRBV28; 8 nucleotides align to TRBD1. Germline CDR1 reads MDHEN; CDR2 reads SYDVKM. The V segment lost 3 bases and the J segment 8 bases; nucleotides outside the gene matches: 11. This CDR3 is built from 15 residues. The CDR3 nucleotides read TGTGCCAGCAGTTTTGGGACAGGCCCCAAAAGAGGCTACACCTTC. Translating it yields CASSFGTGPKRGYTF.

Written as DNA, the CDR3 is TGTGCCAGCAGTGATCGGGAGTTCGGAAACACCATATATTTT. Translating it yields CASSDREFGNTIYF. V and J are TRBV2 and TRBJ1-3, with no clear D. This CDR3 comprises 14 residues. Germline-derived CDR1 and CDR2 are SNHLY and FYNNEI. Trimming left V 3 bases short and J 4 bases short, with 10 bases between. Complete variable domain (other parts from reference TRBV2 and TRBJ1-3): EPEVTQTPSHQVTQMGQEVILRCVPISNHLYFYWYRQILGQKVEFLVSFYNNEISEKSEIFDDQFSVERPDGSNFTLKIRSTKLEDSAMYFCASSDREFGNTIYFGEGSWLTVV.

This clone was recorded only once. The chain uses TRBV7-2 and TRBJ1-3; tentatively, D is TRBD1 (5 bases). This CDR3 spans 17 amino acids. Trimming stripped 2 bases from V and 1 base from J, with 15 bases between. Germline-derived CDR1 and CDR2 are SGHTA and FQGNSA. CDR3 amino acids: CASSLKGQGSSGNTIYF. CDR3 nucleotide sequence: TGTGCCAGCAGCTTAAAAGGCCAGGGATCATCTGGAAACACCATATATTTT.

With respect to this clone: The sample holds other DNA sequences that translate to the same CDR3. The gene calls are TRBV29-1 and TRBJ2-7; 9 positions agree with TRBD1. The CDR3 extends over 12 amino acids. V shed 6 bases, J shed 1 base, and the junction held 1 base outside the gene matches. Per the germline V gene, CDR1 is SQVTM and CDR2 is ANQGSEA. For the CDR3, the DNA is TGCAGCGTGGGACAGGGTTCCTACGAGCAGTACTTC. This codes for CSVGQGSYEQYF.

This sequence joins TRBV9 and TRBJ2-3; 8 bases fit TRBD2. CDR1 and CDR2 (germline): SGDLS, YYNGEE. Trimming removed 0 bases from V and 4 bases from J; junction bases left unmatched: 7. The CDR3 is made up of 16 amino acids. The CDR3 is CASSVDPGGPSDTQYF. CDR3 nucleotide sequence: TGTGCCAGCAGCGTAGACCCGGGAGGGCCGTCAGATACGCAGTATTTT.

The chain joins TRBV10-3 to TRBJ2-2; 10 positions agree with TRBD2. CDR3 length: 16 amino acids. CDR1 and CDR2 from the germline V gene are ENHRY and SYGVKD. With V trimmed by 4 bases and J by 8 bases, 10 bases remained unmatched. CDR3: CAISVRLAGVPGELFF. The DNA for the CDR3 is TGTGCCATCAGTGTGCGCCTAGCGGGAGTGCCTGGGGAGCTGTTTTTT.

The chain employs TRBV7-3 and TRBJ2-3; tentative D call: TRBD2 (5 bases). Per germline, CDR1 SGHTA and CDR2 FQGTGA. The germline V and J ends were trimmed by 0 bases and 2 bases, with 18 bases remaining between them. The CDR3 totals 18 residues. The CDR3 DNA sequence: TGTGCCAGCAGCTTAACAGTGCCTAGCAGTGCGACCACAGATACGCAGTATTTT. Its translation: CASSLTVPSSATTDTQYF.

This clone came up a few times. The sample has other DNA sequences that encode this CDR3 too. The gene calls are TRBV29-1 and TRBJ2-3, with 11 bases matching TRBD2. CDR3 length: 14 residues. From germline, CDR1 is SQVTM and CDR2 ANQGSEA. V lost 6 bases, J lost 2 bases, and 4 bases stayed unmatched. The CDR3 coding sequence is TGCAGCGTCCTTAGCGGGGGGGCCACAGATACGCAGTATTTT. Its translation: CSVLSGGATDTQYF.

J is TRBJ2-1 and V is TRBV7-9; D might be TRBD1 (6 bases). V lost 6 bases and J lost 0, with 12 bases in between. Germline lookup yields CDR1 SEHNR and CDR2 FQNEAQ (reference sequence). The CDR3 runs 15 residues. The CDR3 reads CASRVTDSSYNEQFF. The DNA of the CDR3 is TGTGCCAGCAGGGTCACGGACAGCTCCTACAATGAGCAGTTCTTC.

The CDR3 DNA reads as TGTGCCAGCAGCCCGGGACTACTAAGCACAGATACGCAGTATTTT. It codes for CASSPGLLSTDTQYF. The chain carries TRBV7-6 and TRBJ2-3; 7 nucleotides align to TRBD2. With 5 bases clipped from V and 0 bases from J, the junction kept 5 bases outside the gene matches. This CDR3 spans 15 amino acids. CDR1 is SGHVS, CDR2 FNYEAQ, per germline.

Notes on this clone: The sample has other DNA sequences that encode this CDR3 too. The rearrangement joins TRBV27 to TRBJ2-3; unclear D gene. The germline V gene has CDR1 MNHEY and CDR2 SMNVEV (reference sequence). The CDR3 length is 13 residues. The germline V and J ends were trimmed by 1 base and 1 base, with 3 bases remaining between them. DNA of the CDR3: TGTGCCAGCAGTTTATTCGGCACAGATACGCAGTATTTT. Translated, it gives CASSLFGTDTQYF.

Here the CDR3 DNA reads TGTGCCAGCAGCTTAGGTAACAGGGCAGGCGGAAACACCATATATTTT. This encodes CASSLGNRAGGNTIYF. This chain connects TRBV7-9 to TRBJ1-3; a possible D gene is TRBD1 (6 bases). The CDR3 has 16 amino acids. The germline V gene encodes CDR1 SEHNR and CDR2 FQNEAQ (reference sequence). The ends were cut back, 1 base at V and 4 bases at J, with 14 bases in the middle. The complete variable domain, with remaining parts taken from reference TRBV7-9 and TRBJ1-3, reads DTGVSQNPRHKITKRGQNVTFRCDPISEHNRLYWYRQTLGQGPEFLTYFQNEAQLEKSRLLSDRFSAERPKGSFSTLEIQRTEQGDSAMYLCASSLGNRAGGNTIYFGEGSWLTVV.

The V gene is TRBV9, the J gene TRBJ2-3, with TRBD1 matching over 11 bases. The CDR3 runs to 16 residues. CDR1 and CDR2 from the germline V gene are SGDLS and YYNGEE. V was clipped by 4 bases and J by 3 bases; unmatched bases: 7. DNA for the CDR3: TGTGCCAGCAGCTTAGAGGGGACAGGGGGAACAGATACGCAGTATTTT. Protein product: CASSLEGTGGTDTQYF.

The chain couples TRBV28 to TRBJ1-5; 7 bases are shared with TRBD1. The V gene end was trimmed by 3 bases and the J gene end by 6 bases; junction bases not matched to a gene: 8. The CDR3 contains 15 residues. Germline V gives CDR1 MDHEN, CDR2 SYDVKM. Here the CDR3 reads CASSFPTGVSQPQHF. The CDR3 DNA sequence: TGTGCCAGCAGTTTCCCCACAGGGGTTAGTCAGCCCCAGCATTTT.

The chain carries TRBV5-1 and TRBJ1-3; 9 nucleotides agree with TRBD1. Looked up from germline, CDR1 is SGHRS and CDR2 is YFSETQ. The junction had 10 bases not matched to a gene; V was cut back by 3 bases and J by 6 bases. There are 16 residues in the CDR3. The CDR3 here is CASSSGGTGPVNTIYF. Here the CDR3 DNA reads TGCGCCAGCAGCTCAGGTGGGACAGGGCCTGTAAACACCATATATTTT. Supplemented by reference TRBV5-1 and TRBJ1-3, the full variable domain reads KAGVTQTPRYLIKTRGQQVTLSCSPISGHRSVSWYQQTPGQGLQFLFEYFSETQRNKGNFPGRFSGRQFSNSRSEMNVSTLELGDSALYLCASSSGGTGPVNTIYFGEGSWLTVV.

The chain employs TRBV19 and TRBJ1-1, with a possible D match to TRBD1 (6 bases). This CDR3 region has 15 residues. Trimming shortened V by 10 bases and J by 1 base, and 19 bases separated the two germline ends. The germline gives CDR1 LNHDA, CDR2 SQIVND (reference sequence). This chain's CDR3 is CATNPQGKTNTEAFF. As DNA, the CDR3 is TGTGCCACCAACCCCCAGGGGAAAACGAACACTGAAGCTTTCTTT.

V gene TRBV5-1 combines with J gene TRBJ2-5, with 7 bases fitting TRBD1. After removal of 1 base from V and 1 base from J, the junction contained 4 bases not matched to a gene. Germline CDR1 and CDR2: SGHRS and YFSETQ. The CDR3 is 15 residues long. CDR3 bases: TGCGCCAGCAGCTTGCCCCAGGGGGTCCAAGAGACCCAGTACTTC. This codes for CASSLPQGVQETQYF.

The chain employs TRBV19 and TRBJ2-3, with TRBD2 matching 8 bases. Germline CDR1 LNHDA, CDR2 SQIVND (reference sequence). Trimming cost V 5 bases and J 3 bases; bases outside gene matches: 10. The CDR3 sequence is 16 residues long. The CDR3 protein is CASSLSGLGMTDTQYF. The CDR3, as DNA: TGTGCCAGTAGTCTTTCGGGACTAGGAATGACAGATACGCAGTATTTT.

This chain links TRBV19 with TRBJ2-3, with 8 nucleotides matching TRBD2. J was trimmed by 5 bases and V by 6 bases; bases with no gene match: 7. In germline, CDR1 is LNHDA, CDR2 SQIVND (reference sequence). This CDR3 comprises 14 residues. The CDR3 is CASRPGLVLDTQYF. The CDR3 nucleotides read TGTGCCAGTAGACCGGGACTAGTATTAGATACGCAGTATTTT. The whole variable domain, remainder taken from reference TRBV19 and TRBJ2-3, is DGGITQSPKYLFRKEGQNVTLSCEQNLNHDAMYWYRQDPGQGLRLIYYSQIVNDFQKGDIAEGYSVSREKKESFPLTVTSAQKNPTAFYLCASRPGLVLDTQYFGPGTRLTVL.

This clone was detected once. CDR3 nucleotide sequence: TGTGCCAGCAGCTTGGCCCTCGACAGGGACGAGAACACTGAAGCTTTCTTT. Encoded protein: CASSLALDRDENTEAFF. The chain couples TRBV5-6 to TRBJ1-1, with TRBD1 matching over 7 bases. V was clipped by 0 bases and J by 1 base; unmatched bases: 9. In germline, CDR1 is SGHDT, CDR2 YYEEEE. CDR3 size: 17 residues.